The present T cell receptor (beta chain) was sequenced within a study of blood T cell repertoires in COVID-19. This CDR3 is 15 amino acids long. Germline loops: CDR1 SGHRS, CDR2 YFSETQ. The V segment lost 0 bases and the J segment 6 bases; nucleotides outside the gene matches: 8. Assay: immunoSEQ multiplex PCR; the TCRdb copy retains only in-frame clones and omits some. Here the sample spans roughly 380,000 clones, 87% being singletons. This receptor was identified in a man aged 30 to 39 who had recovered from COVID-19. Source material: PBMCs or T cells enriched from blood (not recorded which). The chain has TRBV5-1 and TRBJ1-2, with 7 bases identical to TRBD1. In nucleotides, the CDR3 is TGCGCCAGCAGCTTGGAGGCAGGGGGGAAGGATGGCTACACCTTC. This codes for CASSLEAGGKDGYTF.